These 21 T cell receptor beta chains came from one sample sequenced in a study of identical twins. MiXCR, run by TCRdb on the 5' RACE reads, gives a single entry per CDR3 protein. The sample includes 1.5 million or so distinct CDR3 sequences, under 35% seen only once; the top ten take approximately 0.29%. Sequencing input: cord blood. The receptors were gathered from a newborn girl in good health.

This clonotype was found a few times. The V and J genes are TRBV5-1 and TRBJ2-7; tentative D call: TRBD1 (6 bases). Germline-derived CDR1 and CDR2 are SGHRS and YFSETQ. The CDR3 is made up of 15 amino acids. Trimming pared 4 bases from V and 0 bases from J, leaving 14 bases between. The CDR3 nucleotides are TGCGCCAGCAGCGGTGGACAGCCTCCCTCCTACGAGCAGTACTTC. Translating gives CASSGGQPPSYEQYF.

V is TRBV5-1 and J is TRBJ2-1, with TRBD2 matching over 8 bases. The DNA end favors TRBJ2-7, so the J call may be wrong. The V gene's germline CDR1 is SGHRS and CDR2 YFSETQ. The CDR3 contains 17 residues. CDR3 sequence reads: CASSWPSLAVSYNEQYF. The DNA for the CDR3 is TGCGCCAGCAGCTGGCCTTCACTAGCGGTCTCCTACAATGAGCAGTACTTC.

V gene TRBV7-2 combines with J gene TRBJ1-6; D unresolved. The CDR3 spans 15 residues. Germline lookup yields CDR1 SGHTA and CDR2 FQGNSA. The V end was cut by 0 bases, the J end by 2 bases, with 5 bases between. CDR3 bases: TGTGCCAGCAGCTTAGCCAGGCCCTATAATTCACCCCTCCACTTT. This translates into CASSLARPYNSPLHF.

This clonotype was counted between two and nine times. This sequence joins TRBV12-3 or TRBV12-4 and TRBJ1-5; 8 bases are a match to TRBD1. V lost 7 bases to trimming and J lost 9 bases; unmatched junction nucleotides: 5. CDR3 length: 12 residues. The CDR3 loop reads CASNRGQGPQHF. CDR3 DNA: TGTGCCAGCAACCGAGGACAGGGGCCCCAGCATTTT.

This clonotype was picked up one time. This chain joins TRBV6-2 or TRBV6-3 and TRBJ2-1; 8 bases are shared with TRBD2. The DNA end is more similar to TRBJ2-7, so the J call may be wrong. The CDR3 runs 16 residues. Germline CDR1 is MNHEY and CDR2 is SVGEGT. Here the CDR3 reads CASSYSRGGSYNEQYF. CDR3 DNA sequence: TGTGCCAGCAGTTATTCCCGGGGGGGCTCCTACAATGAGCAGTACTTC.

The gene calls are TRBV14 and TRBJ2-3, with 9 bases aligning to TRBD2. The CDR3 is 16 amino acids. Losses at the gene ends were 2 bases for V and 2 bases for J; bases not matched to a gene: 5. Germline V lookup: CDR1 SGHDN, CDR2 FVKESK. CDR3 nucleotides: TGTGCCAGCAGCCAATGGCGGGGGGGCCCCACAGATACGCAGTATTTT. Residues: CASSQWRGGPTDTQYF.

The sample holds a few counts of this clonotype. V and J are TRBV24-1 and TRBJ2-3; TRBD2 might be the D (7 bases). V lost 1 base, J lost 0 bases, and 10 bases lay in between. Germline CDR1 KGHDR, CDR2 SFDVKD. The CDR3 covers 16 residues. Written as DNA, the CDR3 is TGTGCCACCAGTGATTTAGGGGGGGCTAGCACAGATACGCAGTATTTT. Translation gives CATSDLGGASTDTQYF.

Only a few counts were recorded for this clonotype. The rearrangement uses TRBV5-1 and TRBJ1-1; D call uncertain. Germline loops: CDR1 SGHRS, CDR2 YFSETQ. Trimming removed 1 base from V and 8 bases from J, with 6 bases in between. The CDR3 is 11 residues long. This CDR3 reads CASSLNGEAFF. CDR3 DNA sequence: TGCGCCAGCAGCTTGAATGGCGAAGCTTTCTTT.

This clonotype was seen only a few times. V usage is TRBV2 and J usage is TRBJ1-5; no clear D gene. Trimming removed 6 bases at V and 2 bases at J, with 17 bases between. This CDR3 has 16 residues. Germline V CDR1 and CDR2: SNHLY, FYNNEI. This CDR3 reads CASRGYGGGGNQPQHF. The CDR3 DNA reads as TGTGCCAGCAGGGGTTATGGCGGCGGTGGCAATCAGCCCCAGCATTTT.

Ten or more counts support this clonotype. The chain employs TRBV29-1 and TRBJ2-5, with D possibly matching TRBD2 (5 bases). Per the germline V gene, CDR1 is SQVTM and CDR2 is ANQGSEA. V was trimmed by 5 bases and J by 1 base, leaving 8 bases between them. This CDR3 spans 12 amino acids. The CDR3 DNA follows: TGCAGCGTTCTTCGGGGCCAAGAGACCCAGTACTTC. Translated, it gives CSVLRGQETQYF.

This chain connects TRBV5-1 to TRBJ1-5, with TRBD1 as a possible D gene (5 bases). The V gene lost 4 bases and the J gene lost 3 bases, with 14 bases spanning the gap. Germline CDR1 SGHRS, CDR2 YFSETQ. The CDR3 is made up of 15 amino acids. The CDR3 spells CASSPVGGDNQPQHF. CDR3 nucleotides: TGCGCCAGCAGCCCCGTGGGGGGGGACAATCAGCCCCAGCATTTT.

This chain's CDR3 is CAGGLQANVLTF. Here the CDR3 DNA reads TGTGCCGGCGGGCTCCAGGCCAACGTCCTGACTTTC. V gene TRBV2 combines with J gene TRBJ2-6; perhaps TRBD2 as D (5 bases). Germline V gene sequence: CDR1 SNHLY, CDR2 FYNNEI. With 11 bases removed from V and 6 bases from J, the gap between germline ends came to 11 bases. This CDR3 is built from 12 residues. The full variable domain, with the rest looked up from reference TRBV2 and TRBJ2-6, is EPEVTQTPSHQVTQMGQEVILRCVPISNHLYFYWYRQILGQKVEFLVSFYNNEISEKSEIFDDQFSVERPDGSNFTLKIRSTKLEDSAMYFCAGGLQANVLTFGAGSRLTVL.

This clonotype has more than one count but fewer than ten. This chain joins TRBV6-6 and TRBJ1-1, with 9 bases aligning to TRBD1. V gave up 7 bases and J gave up 6 bases; unmatched junction bases: 15. In germline, CDR1 is MNHNY, CDR2 SVGAGI (reference sequence). This CDR3 has 16 amino acids. Written as DNA, the CDR3 is TGTGCCAGCACCACGTCTCCGGGACAGGGTCCCCCTGAAGCTTTCTTT. Translated: CASTTSPGQGPPEAFF.

J is TRBJ1-5 and V is TRBV20-1; 7 positions agree with TRBD1. V shed 5 bases and J 2 bases; nucleotides not matched to a gene: 6. There are 14 residues in the CDR3. Germline V gene data show CDR1 as DFQATT and CDR2 as SNEGSKA (reference sequence). CDR3 sequence (DNA): TGCAGTGCTCTCGACAGGGTCGGCAATCAGCCCCAGCATTTT. This sequence encodes CSALDRVGNQPQHF.

This clonotype was seen many times. The genes are TRBV12-3 or TRBV12-4 and TRBJ2-3, with TRBD2 matching 11 bases. V was pared by 7 bases and J by 6 bases, with 6 bases of the junction left unmatched. The CDR3 consists of 14 residues. The CDR3: CASTLAGGLDTQYF. CDR3 nucleotides: TGTGCCAGCACGTTAGCGGGGGGGTTGGATACGCAGTATTTT.

V gene TRBV4-2 combines with J gene TRBJ1-2; D is unresolved. Germline V gene data show CDR1 as LGHNA and CDR2 as YNFKEQ. V shed 0 bases and J shed 4 bases, with 12 bases lying between them. This CDR3 region has 15 residues. Here the CDR3 reads CASSQDDWAFYGYTF. As DNA, the CDR3 is TGTGCCAGCAGCCAAGATGACTGGGCCTTCTATGGCTACACCTTC.

With respect to this clonotype: No conserved phenylalanine or tryptophan is present at the end of the CDR3, so a read error is the likely explanation. V usage is TRBV11-2 and J usage is TRBJ2-7; D is unresolved. The length of the CDR3 is 14 residues. Trimming cost V 1 base and J 3 bases, with 10 bases left between them. Germline loops: CDR1 SGHAT, CDR2 FQNNGV. DNA of the CDR3: TGTGCCAGCAGCTTAGCAGGCGGCGGCTACGAGCAGTACTAC. Translation gives CASSLAGGGYEQYY.

The chain joins TRBV6-2 or TRBV6-3 to TRBJ1-1, with a possible D match to TRBD1 (5 bases). CDR1 and CDR2 (germline): MNHEY, SVGEGT. The length of the CDR3 is 17 residues. Trimming left V 4 bases short and J 6 bases short, with 24 bases between. The CDR3 sequence is CASSSHLDSSWGAEAFF. CDR3 bases: TGTGCCAGCAGTTCCCACCTAGACAGTTCCTGGGGGGCTGAAGCTTTCTTT.

To note about this clonotype: One junction end does not reproduce the germline sequence, and a read error may be involved. The V gene is TRBV12-3 or TRBV12-4, the J gene TRBJ2-3; a possible D gene is TRBD2 (5 bases). This CDR3 spans 15 amino acids. DNA for the CDR3: TGTGCCAGCAGTCGGAGCCATGGGCGGGCAGATGCGCAGTATTTT. It codes for CASSRSHGRADAQYF.

The chain employs TRBV5-1 and TRBJ1-3; 7 positions agree with TRBD1. Germline V gene sequence: CDR1 SGHRS, CDR2 YFSETQ. The CDR3 extends over 16 amino acids. Trimming took 5 bases from V and 0 from J; bases not matched to a gene: 8. CDR3 amino acids: CASRALTGASGNTIYF. The CDR3 DNA reads as TGCGCCAGCAGGGCCTTAACAGGGGCCTCTGGAAACACCATATATTTT.

This clonotype was seen ten or more times. The chain uses TRBV28 and TRBJ1-5; 7 nucleotides line up with TRBD1. Looked up from germline, CDR1 is MDHEN and CDR2 is SYDVKM. The CDR3 has 16 residues. With 3 bases clipped from V and 3 bases from J, the junction kept 8 bases outside the gene matches. The CDR3 DNA is TGTGCCAGCAGTTTGTTTCGGGACAGTCTCAATCAGCCCCAGCATTTT. Its translation: CASSLFRDSLNQPQHF.